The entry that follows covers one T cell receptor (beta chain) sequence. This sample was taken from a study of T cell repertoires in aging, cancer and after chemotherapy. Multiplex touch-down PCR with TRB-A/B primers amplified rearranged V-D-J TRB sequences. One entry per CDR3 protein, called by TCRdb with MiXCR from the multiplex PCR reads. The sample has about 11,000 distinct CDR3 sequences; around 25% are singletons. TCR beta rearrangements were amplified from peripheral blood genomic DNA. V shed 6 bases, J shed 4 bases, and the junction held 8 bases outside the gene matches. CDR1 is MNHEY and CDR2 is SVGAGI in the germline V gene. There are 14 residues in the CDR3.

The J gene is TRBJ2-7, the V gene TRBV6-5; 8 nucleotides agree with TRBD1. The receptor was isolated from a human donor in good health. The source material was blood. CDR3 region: CASSPAGGLYEQYF. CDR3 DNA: TGTGCCAGCAGCCCCGCAGGGGGCCTATACGAGCAGTACTTC.